The rows below give T cell receptor beta chains drawn from one sample of a study of blood T cell repertoires in COVID-19. TCRdb's copy holds only in-frame clones and misses some; the assay was immunoSEQ multiplex PCR. This repertoire shows 90,000 or so clones, 87% found once; its top ten account for about a sixth. The sample comprised peripheral blood. All receptors come from a woman aged 55-75 years with COVID-19, enrolled during active disease. Both conserved end residues are part of each CDR3. D genes are given only for firm matches. Clone size is stated in some rows and not others, as once, few, many or a class when expanded.

j_gene | v_gene | abundance | len | d_gene | CDR3aa | CDR3nt
TRBJ2-7 | TRBV4-1 | few | 14 | - | CASSQVGGSYEQYF | TGCGCCAGCAGCCAAGTTGGCGGTTCCTACGAGCAGTACTTC
TRBJ1-2 | TRBV5-4 | - | 13 | TRBD1 | CASSFQGENGYTF | TGTGCCAGCAGCTTCCAGGGGGAGAATGGCTACACCTTC
TRBJ1-2 | TRBV6-6 | once | 15 | - | CASSSVRGYSLGYTF | TGTGCCAGCAGTTCCGTTCGGGGGTACTCACTTGGCTACACCTTC
TRBJ1-2 | TRBV27 | few | 14 | - | CASSVSRGSYGYTF | TGTGCCAGCAGCGTATCGAGAGGAAGCTATGGCTACACCTTC
TRBJ1-1 | TRBV2 | - | 13 | - | CASLWEKNTEAFF | TGTGCCAGTCTTTGGGAGAAGAACACTGAAGCTTTCTTT
TRBJ1-2 | TRBV30 | - | 13 | TRBD1 | CAVSPTGLVGYTF | TGTGCCGTGTCCCCGACAGGGCTGGTAGGCTACACCTTC
TRBJ1-2 | TRBV27 | - | 13 | - | CASSFSVNYGYTF | TGTGCCAGCAGTTTTTCGGTTAACTATGGCTACACCTTC
TRBJ2-5 | TRBV2 | - | 15 | - | CASSEQGGLGETQYF | TGTGCCAGCAGTGAACAGGGCGGTTTGGGAGAGACCCAGTACTTC
TRBJ1-6 | TRBV28 | - | 12 | - | CASSLTYSPLHF | TGTGCCAGCAGTCTGACATATTCACCCCTCCACTTT
TRBJ2-7 | TRBV25-1 | - | 15 | TRBD2 | CASSEAGRAGGEQYF | TGTGCCAGCAGTGAAGCGGGGAGGGCTGGTGGCGAGCAGTACTTC
TRBJ2-7 | TRBV5-1 | - | 15 | TRBD2 | CASSSRTSGAYEQYF | TGCGCCAGCAGCTCAAGGACTAGCGGGGCCTACGAGCAGTACTTC
TRBJ2-4 | TRBV11-3 | - | 16 | TRBD1 | CASSPGTGRPKNIQYF | TGTGCCAGCAGCCCTGGGACAGGCCGGCCCAAAAACATTCAGTACTTC
TRBJ2-6 | TRBV7-2 | - | 18 | TRBD1 | CASSLVRDRATGANVLTF | TGTGCCAGCAGCTTAGTGAGGGACAGGGCTACTGGGGCCAACGTCCTGACTTTC
TRBJ2-3 | TRBV25-1 | - | 17 | TRBD1 | CASSARRGTGATDTQYF | TGTGCCAGCAGTGCCCGCCGGGGTACAGGGGCCACAGATACGCAGTATTTT
TRBJ1-2 | TRBV5-4 | - | 13 | - | CASRVGESVGYTF | TGTGCCAGCAGGGTCGGGGAGTCAGTGGGCTACACCTTC
TRBJ1-2 | TRBV6-5 | - | 13 | - | CASRAAGRGGYTF | TGTGCCAGCAGAGCCGCAGGGCGTGGTGGCTACACCTTC
TRBJ1-2 | TRBV7-9 | - | 15 | TRBD1 | CASSLDGTGRFGYTF | TGTGCCAGCAGCTTGGACGGGACAGGGAGGTTTGGCTACACCTTC
TRBJ1-2 | TRBV30 | - | 14 | TRBD1 | CAWSHPGTGEGYTF | TGTGCCTGGAGCCATCCCGGGACAGGGGAAGGCTACACCTTC
TRBJ1-4 | TRBV5-4 | - | 16 | - | CASSPRGEAPGEKLFF | TGTGCCAGCAGCCCCCGAGGGGAGGCGCCGGGCGAAAAACTGTTTTTT